These 11 T cell receptor beta chains came from one sample sequenced in a study of blood T cell repertoires in COVID-19. Clones were read by immunoSEQ multiplex PCR, and TCRdb kept only the in-frame ones, dropping some. This sample yields 100,000 to 150,000 clones, of which around 88% are seen a single time; about 1% belongs to the top ten. Sequencing was carried out using peripheral blood. The receptors here all came from a woman aged 45 to 65 with active or convalescent COVID-19.

The chain employs TRBV20-1 and TRBJ2-1; 9 bases match TRBD2. Per the germline V gene, CDR1 is DFQATT and CDR2 is SNEGSKA (reference sequence). V was pared by 3 bases and J by 7 bases, with 10 bases of the junction left unmatched. The CDR3 is made up of 15 amino acids. CDR3 nucleotides: TGCAGTGCTAGTCTAGGGCGGGAGGGCCGTAATGAGCAGTTCTTC. This gives the protein CSASLGREGRNEQFF.

The chain recombines TRBV3-1 (or the pseudogene TRBV3-2) with TRBJ2-3, with D possibly being TRBD2 (6 bases). Germline CDR1 LGHDT, CDR2 YNNKEL (reference sequence). The CDR3 consists of 14 residues. V dropped 0 bases and J dropped 7 bases, with 11 bases sitting between them. The CDR3 here is CASSQDGGFHTQYF. In nucleotides, the CDR3 is TGTGCCAGCAGCCAAGATGGAGGGTTCCATACGCAGTATTTT.

This chain uses TRBV29-1 with TRBJ1-4; D might be TRBD1 (6 bases). CDR3 length: 14 residues. Germline CDR1 is SQVTM and CDR2 is ANQGSEA. V dropped 6 bases and J dropped 1 base, with 12 bases sitting between them. In nucleotides, the CDR3 is TGCAGCGTGGGAACAGGGAAAACTAATGAAAAACTGTTTTTT. Translated: CSVGTGKTNEKLFF.

The rearrangement links TRBV20-1 to TRBJ2-5; D remains ambiguous. CDR3 length equals 13 residues. V was trimmed by 3 bases and J by 0 bases, leaving 8 bases between them. Germline CDR1 reads DFQATT; CDR2 reads SNEGSKA (reference sequence). The CDR3 reads CSASGQDQETQYF. The CDR3 DNA reads as TGCAGTGCTAGTGGGCAGGACCAAGAGACCCAGTACTTC.

The V gene is TRBV19, the J gene TRBJ2-3; D is perhaps TRBD1 (6 bases). Looked up from germline, CDR1 is LNHDA and CDR2 is SQIVND (reference sequence). The length of the CDR3 is 18 residues. With 7 bases removed from V and 0 bases from J, the gap between germline ends came to 23 bases. The CDR3 bases are TGTGCCAGTAATCGCGACAGTTACGTGGGGGCTAGCACAGATACGCAGTATTTT. This gives the protein CASNRDSYVGASTDTQYF.

The gene calls are TRBV7-3 and TRBJ2-1; TRBD2 matches at 7 bases. The trim removed 5 bases at V and 2 bases at J, leaving 6 bases unmatched. Germline values: CDR1 SGHTA, CDR2 FQGTGA. The CDR3 is 15 amino acids. In DNA form, the CDR3 reads TGTGCCAGCAGCCCTCTAGCGGAGGCCTACAATGAGCAGTTCTTC. Protein: CASSPLAEAYNEQFF.

This chain links TRBV7-9 with TRBJ1-3, with a possible D match to TRBD1 (5 bases). The germline V gene encodes CDR1 SEHNR and CDR2 FQNEAQ (reference sequence). V lost 1 base, J lost 2 bases, and 12 bases lay in between. CDR3 size: 16 residues. Here the CDR3 DNA reads TGTGCCAGCAGCTTAGAGGGGAAAGGTCCTGGAAACACCATATATTTT. Protein: CASSLEGKGPGNTIYF. Together with reference TRBV7-9 and TRBJ1-3, the CDR3 gives the full variable domain: DTGVSQNPRHKITKRGQNVTFRCDPISEHNRLYWYRQTLGQGPEFLTYFQNEAQLEKSRLLSDRFSAERPKGSFSTLEIQRTEQGDSAMYLCASSLEGKGPGNTIYFGEGSWLTVV.

The J gene is TRBJ2-1, the V gene TRBV11-3; 7 bases agree with TRBD1. The germline gives CDR1 SGHNT, CDR2 YENEEA. V dropped 5 bases and J dropped 2; count of bases not matched to a gene: 6. The CDR3 has 15 residues. CDR3 DNA sequence: TGTGCCAGCAGCCGATCCGGGACAGCCTACAATGAGCAGTTCTTC. This codes for CASSRSGTAYNEQFF.

V is TRBV24-1 and J is TRBJ2-3, with D tentatively TRBD2 (5 bases). This CDR3 has 19 amino acids. Germline-derived CDR1 and CDR2 are KGHDR and SFDVKD. The V end was cut by 3 bases, the J end by 4 bases, with 25 bases between. DNA for the CDR3: TGTGCCACCAGTGATGAGAGCGCAACGTCTTCGGGGATTGCAGATACGCAGTATTTT. Amino acids: CATSDESATSSGIADTQYF.

J is TRBJ1-5 and V is TRBV18; TRBD1 aligns across 11 bases. Germline lookup yields CDR1 KGHSH and CDR2 LQKENI. This CDR3 has 16 residues. V lost 2 bases, J lost 4 bases, and 4 bases stayed unmatched. This chain's CDR3 is CASSPWGQGVNQPQHF. The CDR3 DNA follows: TGTGCCAGCTCACCATGGGGACAGGGGGTTAATCAGCCCCAGCATTTT.

This chain joins TRBV28 and TRBJ2-1; TRBD2 might be the D (5 bases). V was cut by 6 bases and J by 0 bases, with 15 bases left in between. Per germline, CDR1 MDHEN and CDR2 SYDVKM. This CDR3 region has 16 residues. Here the CDR3 reads CASRLRTLSSYNEQFF. CDR3 nucleotides: TGTGCCAGCAGGCTTAGGACTCTTAGCTCCTACAATGAGCAGTTCTTC.